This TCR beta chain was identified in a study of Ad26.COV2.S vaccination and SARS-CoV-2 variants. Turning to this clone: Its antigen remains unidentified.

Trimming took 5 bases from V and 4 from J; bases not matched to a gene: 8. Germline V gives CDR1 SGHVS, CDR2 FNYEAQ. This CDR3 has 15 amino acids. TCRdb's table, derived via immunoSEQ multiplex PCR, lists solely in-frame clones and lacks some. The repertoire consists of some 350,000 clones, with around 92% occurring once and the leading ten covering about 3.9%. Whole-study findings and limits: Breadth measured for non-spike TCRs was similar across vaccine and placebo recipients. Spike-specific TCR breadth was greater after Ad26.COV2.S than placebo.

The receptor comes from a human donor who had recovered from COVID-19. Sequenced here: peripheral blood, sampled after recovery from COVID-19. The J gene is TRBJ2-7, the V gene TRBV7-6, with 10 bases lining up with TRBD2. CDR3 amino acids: CASSISGGPRYEQYF. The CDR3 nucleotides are TGTGCCAGCAGCATTAGCGGGGGGCCCCGATACGAGCAGTACTTC.